These 26 T cell receptor beta chains originate from one sample sequenced in a study of early T cells in non-severe SARS-CoV-2 infection. TCRdb analysed the 5' RACE reads with MiXCR anew, one entry per CDR3 protein. The data hold 90,000 to 120,000 distinct CDR3 sequences, with 11% observed a single time. The specimen sequenced was whole blood. The receptor set was obtained from an adult who was a healthcare worker with PCR-confirmed SARS-CoV-2 infection or an uninfected control (not recorded which).

The CDR3 loop reads CASSPSGRAVETQYF. CDR3 DNA: TGTGCCAGCTCACCGAGCGGGAGGGCCGTGGAGACCCAGTACTTC. The rearrangement uses TRBV18 and TRBJ2-5; 10 positions match TRBD2. The CDR3 contains 15 residues. The junction had 6 bases not matched to a gene; V was cut back by 3 bases and J by 5 bases. Germline-derived CDR1 and CDR2 are KGHSH and LQKENI.

The rearrangement joins TRBV6-2 or TRBV6-3 to TRBJ2-7; D is perhaps TRBD2 (7 bases). V was cut by 6 bases and J by 3 bases, with 21 bases left in between. This CDR3 spans 16 amino acids. CDR1 and CDR2 from the germline V gene are MNHEY and SVGEGT. The CDR3 reads CASSRDRRESHYEQYF. The DNA for the CDR3 is TGTGCCAGCAGCCGCGACAGGCGGGAGTCCCACTACGAGCAGTACTTC.

This clonotype occurred many times. The gene calls are TRBV28 and TRBJ2-2; 8 bases line up with TRBD1. This CDR3 spans 13 amino acids. Germline trimming cut 3 bases from V and 9 bases from J; bases unmatched to any gene: 3. From germline, CDR1 is MDHEN and CDR2 SYDVKM. CDR3 coding DNA: TGTGCCAGCAGTTTTCCAGGGGGCCGGGAGCTGTTTTTT. Amino acid sequence: CASSFPGGRELFF.

This clonotype was counted a few times. For the CDR3, the DNA is TGTGCCAGCAACCGAGCGGGGGCTGGGGGATTTTACAATGAGCAGTTCTTC. This codes for CASNRAGAGGFYNEQFF. The rearrangement joins TRBV12-3 or TRBV12-4 to TRBJ2-1; 8 positions match TRBD2. CDR3 size: 17 residues. The J segment lost 4 bases and the V segment lost 7 bases, leaving 15 bases of the junction unmatched.

This clonotype appeared a few times. The chain links TRBV7-3 to TRBJ1-5, with a possible D match to TRBD1 (6 bases). The germline gives CDR1 SGHTA, CDR2 FQGTGA. Trimming stripped 4 bases from V and 3 bases from J, with 7 bases between. The CDR3 runs to 13 residues. The CDR3 spells CASSWDTNQPQHF. The CDR3 DNA sequence: TGTGCCAGCAGCTGGGACACCAATCAGCCCCAGCATTTT.

The chain employs TRBV12-3 or TRBV12-4 and TRBJ1-5; D not resolved. This CDR3 has 16 amino acids. The V end lost 5 bases, the J end lost 0 bases, and 14 bases lay between the germline ends. CDR3 region: CASSPGTLHSNQPQHF. DNA for the CDR3: TGTGCCAGCAGTCCCGGAACATTACATAGCAATCAGCCCCAGCATTTT.

This clonotype was observed at least ten times. V and J are TRBV10-3 and TRBJ2-3, with D maybe TRBD1 (5 bases). Germline values: CDR1 ENHRY, CDR2 SYGVKD. This CDR3 spans 15 amino acids. The germline V and J ends were trimmed by 2 bases and 3 bases, with 12 bases remaining between them. CDR3 loop: CAISEGNRGTDTQYF. The CDR3 DNA reads TGTGCCATCAGTGAGGGGAATAGGGGAACAGATACGCAGTATTTT.

This clonotype was seen many times. This chain connects TRBV7-8 to TRBJ1-6; unclear D gene. The CDR3 totals 16 residues. Trimming took 1 base from V and 0 from J, leaving 7 bases between them. The germline V gene has CDR1 SGHVS and CDR2 FQNEAQ. The CDR3 loop reads CASSLEGSSYNSPLHF. CDR3 DNA sequence: TGTGCCAGCAGCTTAGAAGGGAGCTCCTATAATTCACCCCTCCACTTT. Combining the CDR3 with reference TRBV7-8 and TRBJ1-6 gives the whole variable domain GAGVSQSPRYKVAKRGQDVALRCDPISGHVSLFWYQQALGQGPEFLTYFQNEAQLDKSGLPSDRFFAERPEGSVSTLKIQRTQQEDSAVYLCASSLEGSSYNSPLHFGNGTRLTVT.

This clonotype showed up many times. V and J are TRBV5-1 and TRBJ1-4, with 7 bases that match TRBD1. CDR1 and CDR2 from the germline V gene are SGHRS and YFSETQ. The CDR3 is 14 amino acids. Losses at the gene ends were 4 bases for V and 3 bases for J; bases not matched to a gene: 3. The CDR3 loop is CASSTGEANEKLFF. The CDR3 DNA sequence: TGCGCCAGCAGCACAGGGGAGGCTAATGAAAAACTGTTTTTT.

In this sample, this clonotype turned up a few times. The chain has TRBV27 and TRBJ2-3, with D possibly being TRBD1 (5 bases). Germline values: CDR1 MNHEY, CDR2 SMNVEV (reference sequence). This CDR3 comprises 15 residues. The germline V and J ends were trimmed by 7 bases and 2 bases, with 16 bases remaining between them. CDR3 nucleotides: TGTGCCAGCACCCGTGGGAAAGGGGACACAGATACGCAGTATTTT. It translates to CASTRGKGDTDTQYF.

There are a few counts of this clonotype. J is TRBJ2-4 and V is TRBV2; TRBD1 agrees at 7 bases. V lost 6 bases, J lost 4 bases, and 6 bases stayed unmatched. Germline V gene data show CDR1 as SNHLY and CDR2 as FYNNEI. The CDR3 length is 14 residues. The CDR3 sequence: CASRGTGQKNIQYF. The CDR3 coding sequence is TGTGCCAGCAGGGGAACGGGACAGAAAAACATTCAGTACTTC.

The table lists this clonotype with a few counts. One end of the junction fails to match germline, which may point to a read error. In DNA form, the CDR3 reads TGTGTCAGCATCAAAAACACGAACACTGAAGCTTTCTTT. As protein: CVSIKNTNTEAFF. This rearrangement joins TRBV7-9 to TRBJ1-1; no definite D call. The CDR3 is made up of 13 amino acids. Germline values: CDR1 SEHNR, CDR2 FQNEAQ (reference sequence).

Only a few counts were recorded for this clonotype. This chain uses TRBV3-1 with TRBJ2-3, with unresolved D. In germline, CDR1 is LGHDT, CDR2 YNNKEL (reference sequence). This CDR3 is built from 12 residues. With 0 bases removed from V and 7 bases from J, the gap between germline ends came to 5 bases. CDR3 region: CASSQDRYTQYF. The CDR3 bases are TGTGCCAGCAGCCAAGATCGGTATACGCAGTATTTT.

This clonotype was observed at least ten times. This chain joins TRBV5-4 and TRBJ1-1, with unresolved D. This CDR3 has 13 amino acids. Per the germline V gene, CDR1 is SGHNT and CDR2 is YYREEE (reference sequence). V was clipped by 4 bases and J by 1 base, with 8 bases between them. The CDR3 DNA sequence: TGTGCCAGCAGCCCGGCGGGGAACACTGAAGCTTTCTTT. Its translation is CASSPAGNTEAFF.

This clonotype was seen ten or more times. V is TRBV6-6 and J is TRBJ1-6; 7 positions agree with TRBD1. Germline V gene lookup returns CDR1 MNHNY and CDR2 SVGAGI (reference sequence). The length of the CDR3 is 15 residues. The V segment lost 4 bases and the J segment 7 bases; nucleotides outside the gene matches: 7. The CDR3 sequence is CASSSMTGQNSPLHF. In DNA form, the CDR3 reads TGTGCCAGCAGTTCCATGACAGGGCAAAATTCACCCCTCCACTTT.

The chain uses TRBV5-1 and TRBJ2-1, with TRBD2 matching 8 bases. From germline, CDR1 is SGHRS and CDR2 YFSETQ. Trimming cost V 4 bases and J 8 bases; bases outside gene matches: 8. CDR3 size: 14 residues. The CDR3 region has the DNA TGCGCCAGCAGCCCGGGACTAGTCACCGATGAGCAGTTCTTC. Protein product: CASSPGLVTDEQFF.

The chain has TRBV20-1 and TRBJ2-1, with TRBD2 matching 10 bases. The CDR3 is 15 amino acids. V lost 0 bases, J lost 4 bases, and 3 bases stayed unmatched. The germline V gene encodes CDR1 DFQATT and CDR2 SNEGSKA (reference sequence). The CDR3 protein is CSARDSAGGYNEQFF. The CDR3 coding sequence is TGCAGTGCTAGAGATTCAGCGGGAGGGTACAATGAGCAGTTCTTC.

The chain links TRBV27 to TRBJ1-2; 7 bases fit TRBD1. This CDR3 is built from 16 residues. Germline values: CDR1 MNHEY, CDR2 SMNVEV (reference sequence). V dropped 1 base and J dropped 2; count of bases not matched to a gene: 7. The CDR3, as DNA: TGTGCCAGCAGTTTATTCTTCGGACAGGCCAACTATGGCTACACCTTC. Its translation: CASSLFFGQANYGYTF.

V gene TRBV20-1 combines with J gene TRBJ2-7, with D unclear. Germline-derived CDR1 and CDR2 are DFQATT and SNEGSKA (reference sequence). CDR3 length: 9 amino acids. The ends were cut back, 2 bases at V and 7 bases at J, with 3 bases in the middle. The CDR3 nucleotides read TGCAGTGCTAGACTGGAGCAGTACTTC. Residues: CSARLEQYF.

J is TRBJ2-5 and V is TRBV20-1, with 7 positions matching TRBD1. V shed 1 base, J shed 2 bases, and the junction held 7 bases outside the gene matches. The CDR3 extends over 15 amino acids. The germline gives CDR1 DFQATT, CDR2 SNEGSKA (reference sequence). The CDR3 sequence is CSARAFRDRQETQYF. The CDR3 DNA is TGCAGTGCTAGAGCCTTCCGGGACAGACAAGAGACCCAGTACTTC.

V and J are TRBV4-1 and TRBJ1-5, with a tentative D call TRBD1 (5 bases). Germline V gene data show CDR1 as MGHRA and CDR2 as YSYEKL. Trimming removed 0 bases from V and 4 bases from J, with 10 bases in between. The CDR3 has 15 amino acids. The CDR3 DNA follows: TGCGCCAGCAGCCAAGATTGGCGGGGGAATCAGCCCCAGCATTTT. This translates into CASSQDWRGNQPQHF.

This clonotype was picked up many times. The chain has TRBV29-1 and TRBJ2-4; 9 bases fit TRBD1. The CDR3 has 17 residues. CDR1 is SQVTM and CDR2 is ANQGSEA in the germline V gene. The trim removed 1 base at V and 1 base at J, leaving 8 bases unmatched. The CDR3 loop is CSVEGGTGTFAKNIQYF. CDR3 nucleotides: TGCAGCGTTGAAGGGGGGACAGGGACCTTCGCCAAAAACATTCAGTACTTC.

This clonotype was observed at least ten times. The chain joins TRBV6-1 to TRBJ2-2, with D maybe TRBD1 (5 bases). The germline gives CDR1 MNHNS, CDR2 SASEGT. The CDR3 is 18 residues long. Trimming left V 5 bases short and J 0 bases short, with 19 bases between. CDR3 DNA sequence: TGTGCCAGCAGTCCCGAAGGAACAGGCCTCACGAACACCGGGGAGCTGTTTTTT. It translates to CASSPEGTGLTNTGELFF.

In its sample, this clonotype was seen many times. The chain has TRBV7-9 and TRBJ2-1; D is possibly TRBD2 (5 bases). V shed 2 bases and J shed 8 bases, with 7 bases lying between them. Germline V CDR1 and CDR2: SEHNR, FQNEAQ (reference sequence). The CDR3 is made up of 12 amino acids. CDR3 nucleotides: TGTGCCAGCAGCTTATCTAGCCATGAGCAGTTCTTC. This encodes CASSLSSHEQFF.

At least ten counts were recorded for this clonotype. V is TRBV28 and J is TRBJ2-3, with 9 bases that match TRBD1. The germline V gene has CDR1 MDHEN and CDR2 SYDVKM. V dropped 6 bases and J dropped 1; count of bases not matched to a gene: 5. The CDR3 is 15 residues long. The CDR3 is CASSTTGGGTDTQYF. The CDR3 bases are TGTGCCAGCAGCACAACAGGGGGCGGCACAGATACGCAGTATTTT.

This clonotype was observed a handful of times. The chain is built from TRBV7-3 and TRBJ2-3; a possible D gene is TRBD2 (7 bases). Germline loops: CDR1 SGHTA, CDR2 FQGTGA. The V end was cut by 2 bases, the J end by 4 bases, with 10 bases between. The CDR3 loop spans 14 amino acids. CDR3 in DNA: TGTGCCAGCAGCTTAGAGGGGGGGCCAGATACGCAGTATTTT. This sequence encodes CASSLEGGPDTQYF.